This is a list of T cell receptor beta chains from one sample in a study of response to subunit inactivated influenza vaccine. TCRdb reprocessed the RT-PCR reads with MiXCR, giving one entry per CDR3 protein. The sample carries 500,000 to 600,000 distinct CDR3 sequences, 13% to 15% recorded once. Sequences were derived from PBMCs from blood, sampled about 12 days after vaccination. The source is a man in his forties or fifties who received an inactivated influenza vaccine. Each CDR3 is given with its conserved first and last residue. The D gene is left open where the match is weak. Only some rows state a clone size, as once, few, many or a class for expanded clones.

v_gene	abundance	d_gene	j_gene	CDR3aa
TRBV6-2/TRBV6-3	few	NA	TRBJ2-1	CASSYSGAARANEQFF
TRBV5-1	NA	TRBD2	TRBJ2-3	CASSLVTGGSTDTQYF
TRBV7-2	NA	TRBD2	TRBJ2-1	CASSPSSGLAGGNEQFF
TRBV5-1	few	NA	TRBJ2-1	CASSLTFGGTLNEQFF
TRBV4-3	few	NA	TRBJ1-6	CASSQSITVRDSPLHF
TRBV3-1	few	TRBD1	TRBJ1-1	CASSHGTGEAFF
TRBV7-9	many	NA	TRBJ1-2	CASRLLGGYTF
TRBV28	few	NA	TRBJ2-5	CASKPDAPETQYF
TRBV28	many	NA	TRBJ1-1	CASRSPGRTEAFF
TRBV7-8	few	NA	TRBJ2-2	CASSLAGQHGELFF
TRBV7-8	NA	TRBD2	TRBJ2-5	CASSPGTSYKTQYF
TRBV29-1	NA	TRBD2	TRBJ2-5	CSVKASGGTTQETQYF
TRBV12-3/TRBV12-4	few	NA	TRBJ1-5	CASSSRQFNQPQHF
TRBV5-1	many	NA	TRBJ2-2	CASSLAQYTGELFF
TRBV13	NA	TRBD2	TRBJ2-1	CASSLSAGIPYNEQFF
TRBV7-2	NA	NA	TRBJ1-1	CATGTRIEAFF
TRBV29-1	few	NA	TRBJ1-1	CSVFRNTEAFF
TRBV6-1	NA	NA	TRBJ2-5	CASRGGYQETQYF
TRBV7-8	few	NA	TRBJ2-2	CASSLGAGTWAGELFF
TRBV12-3/TRBV12-4	few	TRBD2	TRBJ2-7	CASSMNLGLANSYEQYF
TRBV5-1	many	NA	TRBJ2-7	CASSVPGEQYF
TRBV3-1	few	NA	TRBJ1-1	CASSARQENTEAFF